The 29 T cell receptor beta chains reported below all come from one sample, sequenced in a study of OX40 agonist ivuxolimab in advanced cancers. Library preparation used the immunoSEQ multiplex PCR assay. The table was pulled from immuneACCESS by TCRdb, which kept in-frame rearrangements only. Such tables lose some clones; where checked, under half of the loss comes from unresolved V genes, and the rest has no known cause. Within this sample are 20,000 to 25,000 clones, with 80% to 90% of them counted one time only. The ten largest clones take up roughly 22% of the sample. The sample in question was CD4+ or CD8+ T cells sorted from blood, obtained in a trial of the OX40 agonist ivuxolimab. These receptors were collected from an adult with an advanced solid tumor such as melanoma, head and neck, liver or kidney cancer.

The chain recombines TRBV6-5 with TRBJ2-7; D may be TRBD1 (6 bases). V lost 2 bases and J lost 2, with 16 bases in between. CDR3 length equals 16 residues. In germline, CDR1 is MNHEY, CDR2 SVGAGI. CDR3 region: CASSYVPAEGAYEQYF. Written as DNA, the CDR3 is TGTGCCAGCAGTTACGTTCCTGCAGAGGGGGCCTACGAGCAGTACTTC.

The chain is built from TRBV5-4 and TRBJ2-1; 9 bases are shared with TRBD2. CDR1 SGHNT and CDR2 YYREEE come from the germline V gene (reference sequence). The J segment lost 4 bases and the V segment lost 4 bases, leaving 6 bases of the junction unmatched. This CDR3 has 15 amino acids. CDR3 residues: CASSSSGSGYNEQFF. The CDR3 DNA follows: TGTGCCAGCAGCAGTAGCGGGAGCGGTTACAATGAGCAGTTCTTC. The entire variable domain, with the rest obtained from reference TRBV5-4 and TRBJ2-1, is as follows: ETGVTQSPTHLIKTRGQQVTLRCSSQSGHNTVSWYQQALGQGPQFIFQYYREEENGRGNFPPRFSGLQFPNYSSELNVNALELDDSALYLCASSSSGSGYNEQFFGPGTRLTVL.

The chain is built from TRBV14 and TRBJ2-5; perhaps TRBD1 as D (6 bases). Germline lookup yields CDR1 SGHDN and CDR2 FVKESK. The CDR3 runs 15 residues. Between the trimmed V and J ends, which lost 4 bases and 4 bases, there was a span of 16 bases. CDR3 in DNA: TGTGCCAGCAGCCCTCGAGACAGGTTGGGAGAGACCCAGTACTTC. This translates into CASSPRDRLGETQYF.

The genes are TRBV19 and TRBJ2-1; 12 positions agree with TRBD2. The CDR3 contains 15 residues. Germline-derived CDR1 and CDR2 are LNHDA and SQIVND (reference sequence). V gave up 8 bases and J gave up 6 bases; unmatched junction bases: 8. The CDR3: CASRLAGGPGNEQFF. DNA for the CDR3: TGTGCCAGTCGGCTAGCGGGAGGGCCTGGCAATGAGCAGTTCTTC.

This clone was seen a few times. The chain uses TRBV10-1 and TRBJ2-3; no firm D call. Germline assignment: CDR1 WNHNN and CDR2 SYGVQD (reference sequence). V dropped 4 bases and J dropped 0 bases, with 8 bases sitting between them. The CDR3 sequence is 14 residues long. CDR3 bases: TGCGCCAGCAGTGCGACACCCAGCACAGATACGCAGTATTTT. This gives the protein CASSATPSTDTQYF.

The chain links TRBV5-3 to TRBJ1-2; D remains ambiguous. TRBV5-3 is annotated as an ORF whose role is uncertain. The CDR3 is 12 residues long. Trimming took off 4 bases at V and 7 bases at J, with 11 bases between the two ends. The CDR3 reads CARSTSPPGYTF. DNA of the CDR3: TGTGCCAGAAGCACGAGCCCTCCTGGCTACACCTTC.

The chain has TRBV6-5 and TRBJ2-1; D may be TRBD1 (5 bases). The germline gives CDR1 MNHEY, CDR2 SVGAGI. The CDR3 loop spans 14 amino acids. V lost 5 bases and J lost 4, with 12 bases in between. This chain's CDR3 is CASSRTAGYNEQFF. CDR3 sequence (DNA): TGTGCCAGCAGTCGTACCGCAGGGTACAATGAGCAGTTCTTC.

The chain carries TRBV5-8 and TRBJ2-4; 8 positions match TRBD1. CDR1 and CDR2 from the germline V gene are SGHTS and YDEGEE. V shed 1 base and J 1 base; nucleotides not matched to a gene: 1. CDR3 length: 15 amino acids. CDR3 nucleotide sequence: TGTGCCAGCAGCTTGACAGGGGGGGCCAAAAACATTCAGTACTTC. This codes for CASSLTGGAKNIQYF.

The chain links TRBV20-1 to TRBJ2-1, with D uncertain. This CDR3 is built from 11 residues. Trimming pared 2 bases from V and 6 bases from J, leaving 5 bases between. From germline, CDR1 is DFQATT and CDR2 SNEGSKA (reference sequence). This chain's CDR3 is CSARSPNEQFF. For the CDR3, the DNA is TGCAGTGCTAGATCCCCCAATGAGCAGTTCTTC.

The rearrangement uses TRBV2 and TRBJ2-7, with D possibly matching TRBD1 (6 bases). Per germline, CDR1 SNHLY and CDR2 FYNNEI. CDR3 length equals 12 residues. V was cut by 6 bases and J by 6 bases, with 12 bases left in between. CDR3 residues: CASRTGGLEQYF. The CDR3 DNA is TGTGCCAGCAGGACAGGTGGGCTCGAGCAGTACTTC. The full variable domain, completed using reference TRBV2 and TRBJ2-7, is EPEVTQTPSHQVTQMGQEVILRCVPISNHLYFYWYRQILGQKVEFLVSFYNNEISEKSEIFDDQFSVERPDGSNFTLKIRSTKLEDSAMYFCASRTGGLEQYFGPGTRLTVT.

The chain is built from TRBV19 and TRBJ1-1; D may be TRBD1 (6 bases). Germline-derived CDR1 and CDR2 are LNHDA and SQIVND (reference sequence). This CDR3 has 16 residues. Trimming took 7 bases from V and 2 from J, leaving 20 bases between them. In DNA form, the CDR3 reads TGTGCCAGTACAGGGGCTATATGGGCCCCCAACACTGAAGCTTTCTTT. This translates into CASTGAIWAPNTEAFF.

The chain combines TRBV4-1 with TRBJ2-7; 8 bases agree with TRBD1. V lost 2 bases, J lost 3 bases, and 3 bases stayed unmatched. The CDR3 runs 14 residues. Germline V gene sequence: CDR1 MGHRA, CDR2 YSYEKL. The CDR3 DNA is TGCGCCAGCAGCCAACCGGGACAGGACTACGAGCAGTACTTC. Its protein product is CASSQPGQDYEQYF.

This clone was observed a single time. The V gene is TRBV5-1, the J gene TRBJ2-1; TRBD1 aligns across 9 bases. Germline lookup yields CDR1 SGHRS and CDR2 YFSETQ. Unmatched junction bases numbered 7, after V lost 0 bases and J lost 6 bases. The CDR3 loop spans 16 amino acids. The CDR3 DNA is TGCGCCAGCAGCTTGGCATCCGGACAGGGGTTCAATGAGCAGTTCTTC. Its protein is CASSLASGQGFNEQFF.

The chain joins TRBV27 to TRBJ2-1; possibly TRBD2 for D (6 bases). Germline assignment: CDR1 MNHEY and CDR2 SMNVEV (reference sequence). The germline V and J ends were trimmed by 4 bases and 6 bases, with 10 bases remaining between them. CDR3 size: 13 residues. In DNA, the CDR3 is TGTGCCAGCAGTTCCCAGGAGGGCAATGAGCAGTTCTTC. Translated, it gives CASSSQEGNEQFF.

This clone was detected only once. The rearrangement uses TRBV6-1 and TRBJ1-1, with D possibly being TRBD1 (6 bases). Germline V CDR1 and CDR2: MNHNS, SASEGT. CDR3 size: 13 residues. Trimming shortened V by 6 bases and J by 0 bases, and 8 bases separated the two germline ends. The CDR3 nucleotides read TGTGCCAGCAGCGGACAGATGAACACTGAAGCTTTCTTT. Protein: CASSGQMNTEAFF.

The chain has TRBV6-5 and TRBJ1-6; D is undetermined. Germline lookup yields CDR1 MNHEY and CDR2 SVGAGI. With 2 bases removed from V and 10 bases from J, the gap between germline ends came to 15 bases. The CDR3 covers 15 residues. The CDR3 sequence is CASSYPTPGSSPLHF. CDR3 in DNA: TGTGCCAGCAGTTACCCCACTCCGGGAAGCTCACCCCTCCACTTT.

CDR3 sequence reads: CASSQGQLYEQYF. The CDR3 DNA follows: TGTGCCAGCAGCCAAGGACAACTCTACGAGCAGTACTTC. V gene TRBV4-2 combines with J gene TRBJ2-7; unclear D gene. The CDR3 runs to 13 residues. Trimming stripped 1 base from V and 3 bases from J, with 7 bases between. The germline V gene has CDR1 LGHNA and CDR2 YNFKEQ.

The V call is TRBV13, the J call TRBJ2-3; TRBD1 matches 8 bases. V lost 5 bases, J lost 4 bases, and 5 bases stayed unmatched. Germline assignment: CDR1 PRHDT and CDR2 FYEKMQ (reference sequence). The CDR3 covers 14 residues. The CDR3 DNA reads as TGTGCCAGCAGCCAGGACAGGGAGGCAGATACGCAGTATTTT. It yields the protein CASSQDREADTQYF.

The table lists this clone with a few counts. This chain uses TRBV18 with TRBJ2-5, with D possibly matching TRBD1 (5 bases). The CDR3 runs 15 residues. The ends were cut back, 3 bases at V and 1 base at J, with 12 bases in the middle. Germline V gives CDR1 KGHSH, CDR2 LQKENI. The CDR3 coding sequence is TGTGCCAGCTCACCCTCTATGGGGCTCCAAGAGACCCAGTACTTC. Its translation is CASSPSMGLQETQYF.

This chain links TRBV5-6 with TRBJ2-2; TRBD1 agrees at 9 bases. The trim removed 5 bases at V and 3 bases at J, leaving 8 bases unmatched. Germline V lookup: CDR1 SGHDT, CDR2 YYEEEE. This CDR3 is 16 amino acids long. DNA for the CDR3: TGTGCCAGCAGGGACAGGGGTGAGAGGGACACCGGGGAGCTGTTTTTT. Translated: CASRDRGERDTGELFF.

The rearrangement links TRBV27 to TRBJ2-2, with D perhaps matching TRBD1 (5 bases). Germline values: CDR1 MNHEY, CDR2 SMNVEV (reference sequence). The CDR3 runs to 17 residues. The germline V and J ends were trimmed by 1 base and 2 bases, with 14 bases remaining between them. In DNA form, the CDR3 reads TGTGCCAGCAGTTTATTAACGGTGCAGGGTAACACCGGGGAGCTGTTTTTT. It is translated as CASSLLTVQGNTGELFF.

The CDR3 reads CASSQDAVPYEQYF. The CDR3 DNA follows: TGCGCCAGCAGCCAAGATGCGGTCCCCTACGAGCAGTACTTC. V usage is TRBV4-1 and J usage is TRBJ2-7; D uncertain. Germline V lookup: CDR1 MGHRA, CDR2 YSYEKL. This CDR3 is 14 amino acids long. V was clipped by 0 bases and J by 2 bases, with 8 bases between them.

The CDR3 coding sequence is TGTGCCAGCAGTCACCGCCTTGCCTACGAGCAGTACTTC. This codes for CASSHRLAYEQYF. This chain links TRBV27 with TRBJ2-7; D unresolved. This CDR3 comprises 13 residues. Between the trimmed V and J ends, which lost 5 bases and 2 bases, there was a span of 10 bases. The germline CDR1 and CDR2 sequences are MNHEY and SMNVEV (reference sequence).

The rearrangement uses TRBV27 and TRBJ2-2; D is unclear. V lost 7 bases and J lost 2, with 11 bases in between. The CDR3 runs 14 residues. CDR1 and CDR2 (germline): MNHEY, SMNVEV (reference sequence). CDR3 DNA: TGTGCCAGCACTTTTGGATACAACACCGGGGAGCTGTTTTTT. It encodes CASTFGYNTGELFF.

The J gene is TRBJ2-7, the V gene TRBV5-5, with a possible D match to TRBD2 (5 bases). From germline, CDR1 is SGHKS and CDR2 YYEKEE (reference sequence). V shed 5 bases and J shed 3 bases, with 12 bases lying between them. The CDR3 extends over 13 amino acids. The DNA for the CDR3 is TGTGCCAGCAGGCGGGCTCTATTCTACGAGCAGTACTTC. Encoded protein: CASRRALFYEQYF.

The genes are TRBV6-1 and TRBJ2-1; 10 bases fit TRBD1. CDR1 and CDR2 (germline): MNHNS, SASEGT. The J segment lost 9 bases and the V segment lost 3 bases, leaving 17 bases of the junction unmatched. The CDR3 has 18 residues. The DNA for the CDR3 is TGTGCCAGCAGTGACACACACTTTCCGGGACAGGGGTCCGGTGAGCAGTTCTTC. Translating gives CASSDTHFPGQGSGEQFF.

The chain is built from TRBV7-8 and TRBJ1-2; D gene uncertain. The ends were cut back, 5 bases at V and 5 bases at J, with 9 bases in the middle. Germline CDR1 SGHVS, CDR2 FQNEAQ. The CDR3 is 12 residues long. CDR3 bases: TGTGCCAGCAGCATAGGACTATATGGCTACACCTTC. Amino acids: CASSIGLYGYTF.

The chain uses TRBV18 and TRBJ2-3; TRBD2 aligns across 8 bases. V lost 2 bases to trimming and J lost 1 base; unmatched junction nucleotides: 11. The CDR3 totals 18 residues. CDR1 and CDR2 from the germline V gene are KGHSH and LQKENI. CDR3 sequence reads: CASSPAPPLAGGTDTQYF. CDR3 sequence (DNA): TGTGCCAGCTCACCAGCCCCCCCCCTAGCGGGCGGCACAGATACGCAGTATTTT.

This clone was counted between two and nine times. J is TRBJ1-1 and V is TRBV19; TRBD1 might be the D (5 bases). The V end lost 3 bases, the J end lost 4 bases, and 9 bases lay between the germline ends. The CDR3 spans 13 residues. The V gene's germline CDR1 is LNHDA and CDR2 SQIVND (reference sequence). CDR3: CASSILGGTEAFF. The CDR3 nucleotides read TGTGCCAGTAGTATCCTCGGGGGCACTGAAGCTTTCTTT.